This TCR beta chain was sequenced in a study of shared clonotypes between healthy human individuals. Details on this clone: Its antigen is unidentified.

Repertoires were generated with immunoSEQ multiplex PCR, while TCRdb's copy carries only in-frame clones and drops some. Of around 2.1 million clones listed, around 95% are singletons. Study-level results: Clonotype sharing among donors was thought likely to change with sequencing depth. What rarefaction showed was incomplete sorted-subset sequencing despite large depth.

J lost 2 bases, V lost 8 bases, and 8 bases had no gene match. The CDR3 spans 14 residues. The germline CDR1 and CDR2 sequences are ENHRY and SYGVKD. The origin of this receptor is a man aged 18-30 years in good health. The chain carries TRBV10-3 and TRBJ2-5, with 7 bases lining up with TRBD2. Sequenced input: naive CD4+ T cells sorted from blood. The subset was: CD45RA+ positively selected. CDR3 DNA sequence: TGTGCCATCGGGGGAATAGCGGGTCAAGAGACCCAGTACTTC. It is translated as CAIGGIAGQETQYF.